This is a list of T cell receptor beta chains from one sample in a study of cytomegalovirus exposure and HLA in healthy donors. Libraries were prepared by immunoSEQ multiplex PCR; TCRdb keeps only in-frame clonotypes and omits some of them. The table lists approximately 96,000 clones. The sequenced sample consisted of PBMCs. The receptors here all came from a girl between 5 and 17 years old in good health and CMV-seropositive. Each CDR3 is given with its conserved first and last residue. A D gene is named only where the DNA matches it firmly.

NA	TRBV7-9	CASSITGGPTDTQYF
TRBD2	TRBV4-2	CASSQFLLAVSTDTQYF
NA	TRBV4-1	CASSQDIRSYGYTF
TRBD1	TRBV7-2	CASSVGTANEKLFF
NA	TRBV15	CATSLADNEQFF
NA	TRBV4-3	CASSQGRAGGTEAFF
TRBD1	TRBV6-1	CASSAIGTGGAGRGYTF
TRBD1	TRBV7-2	CASSRQGGNQPQHF
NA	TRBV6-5	CASRWDISTDTQYF
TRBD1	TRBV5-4	CASSFPGQDMNTEAFF
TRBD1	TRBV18	CASSRQTGPHGYTF
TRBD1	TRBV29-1	CSVEAGQGGIYEQYF
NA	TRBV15	CATSRDNNRYQPQHF
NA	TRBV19	CASRGASPVSQPQHF
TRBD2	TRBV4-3	CASSQEVSGGTVTDTQYF
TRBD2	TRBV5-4	CASSSGGGSGAYSEQYF
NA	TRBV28	CASSWRVGGYTF
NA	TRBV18	CASSPFPGGANVLTF
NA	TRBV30	CAWSKGDMNTEAFF
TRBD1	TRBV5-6	CASSLTGDAGGYTF
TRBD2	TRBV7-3	CASSSSGGTDTQYF
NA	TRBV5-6	CASSSQGMWIPGELFF
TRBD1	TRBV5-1	CASSLGQGEGIQYF
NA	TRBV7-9	CASSARQRNEQFF
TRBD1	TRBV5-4	CASSPLGQGSPNEQFF
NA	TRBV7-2	CASSLASRDNQPQHF
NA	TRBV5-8	CASSPRYGYTF
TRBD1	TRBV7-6	CASSPGTGVMRGNTIYF
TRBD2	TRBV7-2	CASSLTASGFQETQYF
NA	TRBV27	CISASEDSGNTGELFF
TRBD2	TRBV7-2	CASLAGGLQETQYF
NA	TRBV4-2	CASSQDYGNSPLHF
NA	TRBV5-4	CASSRSVGGYGYTF
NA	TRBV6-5	CASSRGNTGELFF
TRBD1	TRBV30	CAWSGTGNQPQHF
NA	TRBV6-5	CASSYWGGNTGELFF
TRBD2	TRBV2	CASKVWIAGTSTDTQYF
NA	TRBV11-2	CASSLIAYEQYF
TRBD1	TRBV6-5	CASSYYDRGRTDTQYF
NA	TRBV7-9	CASSLLPGEEETQYF
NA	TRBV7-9	CASSLSDGLAKNIQYF
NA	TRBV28	CASRYNKREAFF
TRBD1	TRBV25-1	CASSEYQGQGGQKLFF
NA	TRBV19	CASSNTRGETQYF
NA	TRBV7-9	CASSPADQPQHF
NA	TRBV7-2	CASSADISTQYF
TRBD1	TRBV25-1	CASSDHGTGGGNYGYTF
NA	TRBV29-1	CSVVTQNTDTQYF
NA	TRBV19	CASSIQGDNTEAFF
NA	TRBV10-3	CAIRDDTQISPLHF